This TCR beta chain was recorded in a study of metastatic and nonmetastatic thyroid tumors. V dropped 5 bases and J dropped 7 bases, with 12 bases sitting between them. The CDR3 has 13 amino acids. CDR1 and CDR2 from the germline V gene are SGHNT and YENEEA. No patient had received any treatment before thyroid surgery. TCRdb re-analyzed the PCR reads using MiXCR. The table has approximately 25,000 clones, under 25% seen once; the top ten hold about 30%. The sequenced sample consisted of blood. The chain recombines TRBV11-3 with TRBJ2-1, with D possibly TRBD2 on 6 matching bases. The TCR was taken from a male donor with papillary thyroid cancer or a benign thyroid nodule (not recorded which). Some clones in this sample may be carry-over from other donors' samples. The CDR3 protein is CASSRECQNEQFF. The DNA of the CDR3 is TGTGCCAGCAGCCGGGAGTGCCAGAATGAGCAGTTCTTC.